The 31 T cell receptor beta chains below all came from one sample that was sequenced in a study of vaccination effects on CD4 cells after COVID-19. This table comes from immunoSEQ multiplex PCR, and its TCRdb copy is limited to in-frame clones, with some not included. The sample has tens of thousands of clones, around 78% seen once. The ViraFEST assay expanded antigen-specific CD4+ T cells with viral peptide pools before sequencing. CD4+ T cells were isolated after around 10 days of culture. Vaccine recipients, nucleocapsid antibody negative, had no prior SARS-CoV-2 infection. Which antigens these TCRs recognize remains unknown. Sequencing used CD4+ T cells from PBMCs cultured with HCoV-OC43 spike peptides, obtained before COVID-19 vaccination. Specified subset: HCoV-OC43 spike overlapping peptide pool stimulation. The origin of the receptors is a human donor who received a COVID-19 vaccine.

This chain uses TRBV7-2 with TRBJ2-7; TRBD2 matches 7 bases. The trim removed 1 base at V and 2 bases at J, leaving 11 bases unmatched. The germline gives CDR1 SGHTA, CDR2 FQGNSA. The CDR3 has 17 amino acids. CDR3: CASSLDRGGAPPYEQYF. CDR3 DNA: TGTGCCAGCAGCTTAGACCGCGGGGGAGCCCCTCCCTACGAGCAGTACTTC.

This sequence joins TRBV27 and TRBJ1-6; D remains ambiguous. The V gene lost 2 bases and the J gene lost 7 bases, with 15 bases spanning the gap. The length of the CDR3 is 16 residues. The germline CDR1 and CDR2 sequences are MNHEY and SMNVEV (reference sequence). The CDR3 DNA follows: TGTGCCAGCAGTTTAAGCCCTGGTAGTGCGAATTCACCCCTCCACTTT. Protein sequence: CASSLSPGSANSPLHF.

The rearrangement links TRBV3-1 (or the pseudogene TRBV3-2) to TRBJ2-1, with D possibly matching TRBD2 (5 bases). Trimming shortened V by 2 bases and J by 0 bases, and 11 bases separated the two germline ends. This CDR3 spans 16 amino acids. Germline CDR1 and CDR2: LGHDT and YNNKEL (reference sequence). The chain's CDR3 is CASSQFAGSSYNEQFF. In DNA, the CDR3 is TGTGCCAGCAGCCAATTCGCGGGTAGCTCCTACAATGAGCAGTTCTTC.

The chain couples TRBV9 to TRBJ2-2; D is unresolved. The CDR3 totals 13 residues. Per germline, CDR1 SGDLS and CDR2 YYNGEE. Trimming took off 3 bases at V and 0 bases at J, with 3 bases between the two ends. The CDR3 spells CASSATNTGELFF. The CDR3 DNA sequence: TGTGCCAGCAGCGCAACGAACACCGGGGAGCTGTTTTTT.

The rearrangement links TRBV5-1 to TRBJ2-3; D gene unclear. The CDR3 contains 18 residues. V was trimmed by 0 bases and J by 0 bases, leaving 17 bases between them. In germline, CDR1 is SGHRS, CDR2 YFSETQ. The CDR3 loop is CASSLAASAVTSTDTQYF. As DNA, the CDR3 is TGCGCCAGCAGCTTGGCGGCCAGCGCTGTTACTAGCACAGATACGCAGTATTTT.

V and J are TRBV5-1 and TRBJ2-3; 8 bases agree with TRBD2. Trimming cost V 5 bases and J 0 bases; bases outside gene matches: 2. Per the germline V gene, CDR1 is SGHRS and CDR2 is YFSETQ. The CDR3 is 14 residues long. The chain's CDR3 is CASSRGGSTDTQYF. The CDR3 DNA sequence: TGCGCCAGCAGTCGCGGGGGGAGCACAGATACGCAGTATTTT.

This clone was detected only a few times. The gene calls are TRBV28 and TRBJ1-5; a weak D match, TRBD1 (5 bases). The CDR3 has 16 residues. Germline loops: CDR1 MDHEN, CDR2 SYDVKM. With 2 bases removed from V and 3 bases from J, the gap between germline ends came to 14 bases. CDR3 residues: CASSLGTRGDNQPQHF. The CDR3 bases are TGTGCCAGCAGTTTAGGGACGCGGGGCGACAATCAGCCCCAGCATTTT.

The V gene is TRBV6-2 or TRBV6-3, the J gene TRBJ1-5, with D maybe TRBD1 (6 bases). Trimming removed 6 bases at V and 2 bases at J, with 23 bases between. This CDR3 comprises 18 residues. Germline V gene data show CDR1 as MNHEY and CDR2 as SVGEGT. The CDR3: CASSPGGAGGDRNQPQHF. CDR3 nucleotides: TGTGCCAGCAGCCCTGGGGGGGCCGGGGGCGATCGCAATCAGCCCCAGCATTTT.

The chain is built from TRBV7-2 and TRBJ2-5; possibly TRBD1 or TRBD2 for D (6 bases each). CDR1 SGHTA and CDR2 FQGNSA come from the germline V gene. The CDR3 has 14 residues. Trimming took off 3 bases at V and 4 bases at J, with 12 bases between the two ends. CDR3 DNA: TGTGCCAGCAGCTTGGCCAGGGGAGGAGAGACCCAGTACTTC. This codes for CASSLARGGETQYF.

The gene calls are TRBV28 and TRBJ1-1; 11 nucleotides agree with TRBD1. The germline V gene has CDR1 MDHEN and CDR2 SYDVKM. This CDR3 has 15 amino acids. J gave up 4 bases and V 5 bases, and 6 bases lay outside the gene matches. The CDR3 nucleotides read TGTGCCAGCAGTCCCCCCGGGACAGGGGGCACTGAAGCTTTCTTT. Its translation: CASSPPGTGGTEAFF. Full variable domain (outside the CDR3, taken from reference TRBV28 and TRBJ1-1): DVKVTQSSRYLVKRTGEKVFLECVQDMDHENMFWYRQDPGLGLRLIYFSYDVKMKEKGDIPEGYSVSREKKERFSLILESASTNQTSMYLCASSPPGTGGTEAFFGQGTRLTVV.

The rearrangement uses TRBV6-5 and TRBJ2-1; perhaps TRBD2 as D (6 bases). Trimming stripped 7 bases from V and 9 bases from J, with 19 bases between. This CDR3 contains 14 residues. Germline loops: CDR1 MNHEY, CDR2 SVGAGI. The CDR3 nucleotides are TGTGCCAGCATTCAGCGGCGGAGGGAGAGTGAGCAGTTCTTC. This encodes CASIQRRRESEQFF.

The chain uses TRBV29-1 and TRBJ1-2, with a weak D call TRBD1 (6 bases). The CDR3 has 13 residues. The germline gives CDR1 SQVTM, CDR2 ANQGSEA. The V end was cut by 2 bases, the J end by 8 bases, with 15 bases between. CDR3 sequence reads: CSVESGGQKGYTF. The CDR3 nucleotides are TGCAGCGTTGAAAGTGGGGGGCAGAAGGGCTACACCTTC.

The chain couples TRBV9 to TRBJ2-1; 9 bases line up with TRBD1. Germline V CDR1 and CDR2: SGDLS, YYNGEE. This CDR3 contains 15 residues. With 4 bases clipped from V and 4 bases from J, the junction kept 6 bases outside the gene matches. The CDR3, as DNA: TGTGCCAGCAGCCCCGGACAGGGGACGTACAATGAGCAGTTCTTC. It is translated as CASSPGQGTYNEQFF.

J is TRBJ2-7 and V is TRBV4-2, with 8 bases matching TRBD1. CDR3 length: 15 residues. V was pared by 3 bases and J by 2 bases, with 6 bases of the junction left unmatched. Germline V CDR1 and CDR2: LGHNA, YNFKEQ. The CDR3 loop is CASSQGTGGAYEQYF. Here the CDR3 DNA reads TGTGCCAGCAGCCAGGGTACAGGGGGTGCCTACGAGCAGTACTTC.

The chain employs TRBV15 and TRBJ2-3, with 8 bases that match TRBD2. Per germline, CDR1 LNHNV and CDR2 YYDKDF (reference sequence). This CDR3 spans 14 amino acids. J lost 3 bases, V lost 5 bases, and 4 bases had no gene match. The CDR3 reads CATSGSGGTDTQYF. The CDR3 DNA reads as TGTGCCACCAGCGGATCGGGAGGGACAGATACGCAGTATTTT.

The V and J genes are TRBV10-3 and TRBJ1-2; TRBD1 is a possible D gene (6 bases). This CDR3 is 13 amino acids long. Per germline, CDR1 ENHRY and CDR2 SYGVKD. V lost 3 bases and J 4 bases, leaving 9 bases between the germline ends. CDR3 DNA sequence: TGTGCCATCAGTGAACAGGGCCGCTATGGCTACACCTTC. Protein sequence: CAISEQGRYGYTF.

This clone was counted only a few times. CDR3: CASRGAGSNQPQHF. The CDR3, as DNA: TGTGCCAGTAGAGGGGCGGGTAGCAATCAGCCCCAGCATTTT. The V gene is TRBV19, the J gene TRBJ1-5; the D gene is possibly TRBD1 (5 bases). The germline gives CDR1 LNHDA, CDR2 SQIVND (reference sequence). CDR3 length equals 14 residues. The germline V and J ends were trimmed by 6 bases and 0 bases, with 9 bases remaining between them.

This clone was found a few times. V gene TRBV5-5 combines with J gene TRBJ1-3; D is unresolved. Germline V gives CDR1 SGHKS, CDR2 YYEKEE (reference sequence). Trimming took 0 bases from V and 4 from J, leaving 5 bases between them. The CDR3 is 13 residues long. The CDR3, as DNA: TGTGCCAGCAGCTTGGGAAGGGGAAACACCATATATTTT. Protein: CASSLGRGNTIYF.

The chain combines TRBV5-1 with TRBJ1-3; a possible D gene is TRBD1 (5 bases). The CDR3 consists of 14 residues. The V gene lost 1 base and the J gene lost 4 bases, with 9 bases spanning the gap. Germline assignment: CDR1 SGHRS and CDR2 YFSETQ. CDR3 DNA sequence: TGCGCCAGCAGCTTGACGGACAAAGGAAACACCATATATTTT. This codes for CASSLTDKGNTIYF.

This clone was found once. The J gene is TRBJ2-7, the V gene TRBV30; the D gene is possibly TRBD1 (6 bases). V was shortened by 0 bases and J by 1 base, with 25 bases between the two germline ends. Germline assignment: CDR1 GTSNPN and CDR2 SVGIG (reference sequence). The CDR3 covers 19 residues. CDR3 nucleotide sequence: TGTGCCTGGAGTGTAGCAGGGGCCCTACTACAGGGTGTTTCCTACGAGCAGTACTTC. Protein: CAWSVAGALLQGVSYEQYF.

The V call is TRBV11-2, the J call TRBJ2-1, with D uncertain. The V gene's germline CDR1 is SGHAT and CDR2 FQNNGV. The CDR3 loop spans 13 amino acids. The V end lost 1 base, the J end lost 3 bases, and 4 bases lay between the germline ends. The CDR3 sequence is CASSLGNYNEQFF. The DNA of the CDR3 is TGTGCCAGCAGCTTAGGAAACTACAATGAGCAGTTCTTC.

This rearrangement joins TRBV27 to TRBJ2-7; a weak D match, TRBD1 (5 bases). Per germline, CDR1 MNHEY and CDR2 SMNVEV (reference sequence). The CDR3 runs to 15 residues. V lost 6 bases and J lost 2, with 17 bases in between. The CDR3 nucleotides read TGTGCCAGCAGCCCTACCCAGGGCTCACCCTACGAGCAGTACTTC. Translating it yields CASSPTQGSPYEQYF.

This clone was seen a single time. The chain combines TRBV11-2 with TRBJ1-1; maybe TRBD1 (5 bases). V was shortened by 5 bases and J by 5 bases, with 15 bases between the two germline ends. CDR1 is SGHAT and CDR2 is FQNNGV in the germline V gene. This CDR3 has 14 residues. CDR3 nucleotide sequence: TGTGCCAGCAGCCGCGAATTGGAGGGGACTGAAGCTTTCTTT. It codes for CASSRELEGTEAFF.

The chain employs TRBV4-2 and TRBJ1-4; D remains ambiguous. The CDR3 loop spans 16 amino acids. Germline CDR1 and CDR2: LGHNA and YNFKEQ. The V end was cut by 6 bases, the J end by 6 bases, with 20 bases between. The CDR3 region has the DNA TGTGCCAGCAGTCACATGGCCCTCTCCGGGGATGAAAAACTGTTTTTT. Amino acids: CASSHMALSGDEKLFF.

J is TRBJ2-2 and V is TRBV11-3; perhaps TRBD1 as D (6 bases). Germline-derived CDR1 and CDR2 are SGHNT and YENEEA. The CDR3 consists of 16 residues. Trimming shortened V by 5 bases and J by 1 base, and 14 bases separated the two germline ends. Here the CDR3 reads CASSHPQGKNTGELFF. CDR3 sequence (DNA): TGTGCCAGCAGCCACCCCCAGGGGAAGAACACCGGGGAGCTGTTTTTT.

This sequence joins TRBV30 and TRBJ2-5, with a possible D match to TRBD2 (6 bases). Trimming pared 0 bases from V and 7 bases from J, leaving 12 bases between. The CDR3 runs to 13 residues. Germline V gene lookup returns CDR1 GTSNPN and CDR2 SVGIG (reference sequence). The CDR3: CAWSVRGGATQYF. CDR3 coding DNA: TGTGCCTGGAGTGTTCGGGGAGGTGCGACCCAGTACTTC.

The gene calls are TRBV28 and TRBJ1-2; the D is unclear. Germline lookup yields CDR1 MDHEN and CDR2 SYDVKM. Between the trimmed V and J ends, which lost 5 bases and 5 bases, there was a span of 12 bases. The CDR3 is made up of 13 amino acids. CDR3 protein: CASSPRQVYGYTF. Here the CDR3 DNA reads TGTGCCAGCAGTCCCCGGCAGGTTTATGGCTACACCTTC.

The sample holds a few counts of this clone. CDR3 DNA: TGTGCCAGCAGTTTGGGAGCGGCGTCCTACGAGCAGTACTTC. Amino acid sequence: CASSLGAASYEQYF. This chain links TRBV27 with TRBJ2-7; D is perhaps TRBD2 (5 bases). Germline V gene sequence: CDR1 MNHEY, CDR2 SMNVEV (reference sequence). This CDR3 contains 14 residues. The ends were cut back, 3 bases at V and 1 base at J, with 10 bases in the middle.

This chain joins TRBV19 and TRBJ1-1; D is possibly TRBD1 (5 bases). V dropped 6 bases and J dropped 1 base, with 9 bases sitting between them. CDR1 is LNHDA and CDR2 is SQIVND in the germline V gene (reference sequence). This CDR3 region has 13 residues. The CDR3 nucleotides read TGTGCCAGTAGCAGGGACCAGAACACTGAAGCTTTCTTT. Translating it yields CASSRDQNTEAFF.

The CDR3 sequence is CAISGQGISYGYTF. CDR3 sequence (DNA): TGTGCCATCAGTGGACAGGGGATAAGCTATGGCTACACCTTC. The chain employs TRBV10-3 and TRBJ1-2; 8 bases align to TRBD1. Germline values: CDR1 ENHRY, CDR2 SYGVKD. The CDR3 loop spans 14 amino acids. Trimming at V came to 4 bases and at J to 4 bases, leaving 5 bases not matched to a gene.

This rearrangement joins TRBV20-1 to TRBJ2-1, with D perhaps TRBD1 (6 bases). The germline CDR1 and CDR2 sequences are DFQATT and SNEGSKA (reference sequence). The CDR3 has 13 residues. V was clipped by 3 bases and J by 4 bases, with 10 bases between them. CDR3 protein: CSASNRVYNEQFF. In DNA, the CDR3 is TGCAGTGCTAGTAACAGGGTATACAATGAGCAGTTCTTC.